A selection of T cell receptor beta chains follows, all from one sample in a study of blood T cell repertoires in COVID-19. Only in-frame clones appear in the TCRdb table, and some are missing; sequencing was by immunoSEQ multiplex PCR. The sample has about 140,000 clones, about 90% seen once; the top ten hold about 11%. The sequenced material came from peripheral blood. The source is a woman of 80 years or more with acute or convalescent COVID-19. Each CDR3 is given with its conserved first and last residue. The order of the fields is CDR3 protein, CDR3 DNA, V gene, J gene, clone size, D gene. The D gene is left open where the match is weak. Expanded clones are given a class, and other clones once, few, many or no size at all.

CDR3: CASTVDPNRDQPQHF
DNA: TGTGCCAGCACCGTTGATCCCAACAGGGATCAGCCCCAGCATTTT
V: TRBV6-5
J: TRBJ1-5
size: NA
D: NA

CDR3: CASSLAVTSYGYTF
DNA: TGCGCCAGCAGCTTGGCCGTTACATCCTATGGCTACACCTTC
V: TRBV5-1
J: TRBJ1-2
size: NA
D: NA

CDR3: CASHLLPQADYPNTEAFF
DNA: TGCGCCAGCCATCTGCTACCCCAGGCAGACTATCCGAACACTGAAGCTTTCTTT
V: TRBV5-1
J: TRBJ1-1
size: NA
D: NA

CDR3: CASSRQLTGYGYTF
DNA: TGTGCCAGCAGCCGACAGTTGACCGGCTATGGCTACACCTTC
V: TRBV2
J: TRBJ1-2
size: NA
D: NA

CDR3: CASSHWQGRMGNQPQHF
DNA: TGCGCCAGCAGCCATTGGCAGGGCCGCATGGGCAATCAGCCCCAGCATTTT
V: TRBV5-1
J: TRBJ1-5
size: NA
D: NA

CDR3: CASSFAVRGNYGYTF
DNA: TGCGCCAGCAGCTTCGCGGTCAGGGGAAACTATGGCTACACCTTC
V: TRBV5-1
J: TRBJ1-2
size: NA
D: NA

CDR3: CASSQVTGEQFF
DNA: TGTGCCAGCAGCCAAGTAACGGGTGAGCAGTTCTTC
V: TRBV4-2
J: TRBJ2-1
size: NA
D: NA

CDR3: CASSLRQGAETQYF
DNA: TGCGCCAGCAGCTTGCGACAGGGGGCCGAGACCCAGTACTTC
V: TRBV5-1
J: TRBJ2-5
size: NA
D: TRBD1

CDR3: CASKGRQARQAFF
DNA: TGTGCCAGCAAGGGGCGGCAAGCTCGGCAAGCTTTCTTT
V: TRBV6-5
J: TRBJ1-1
size: NA
D: NA

CDR3: CASRDRGTTEAFF
DNA: TGTGCCAGCCGGGACAGGGGGACCACTGAAGCTTTCTTT
V: TRBV19
J: TRBJ1-1
size: NA
D: TRBD1

CDR3: CASSETRADGYTF
DNA: TGCGCCAGCAGTGAAACCAGGGCCGATGGCTACACCTTC
V: TRBV10-2
J: TRBJ1-2
size: NA
D: NA

CDR3: CASSQDRGFGFNEQFF
DNA: TGTGCCAGCAGCCAAGATAGGGGGTTTGGTTTCAATGAGCAGTTCTTC
V: TRBV4-2
J: TRBJ2-1
size: once
D: NA

CDR3: CSVGQMNTEAFF
DNA: TGCAGCGTGGGACAGATGAACACTGAAGCTTTCTTT
V: TRBV29-1
J: TRBJ1-1
size: NA
D: TRBD1

CDR3: CASRDTPGQPQHF
DNA: TGTGCCAGCCGGGACACGCCGGGGCAGCCCCAGCATTTT
V: TRBV28
J: TRBJ1-5
size: once
D: NA

CDR3: CASSLAVRGWRDEQFF
DNA: TGTGCCAGCAGCTTAGCTGTTCGGGGTTGGAGGGATGAGCAGTTCTTC
V: TRBV11-2
J: TRBJ2-1
size: NA
D: NA

CDR3: CASRGDLWGYEQYF
DNA: TGCGCCAGCAGAGGGGATCTATGGGGTTACGAGCAGTACTTC
V: TRBV5-1
J: TRBJ2-7
size: NA
D: NA

CDR3: CASSFRGTLYNEQFF
DNA: TGTGCCAGCAGTTTCAGGGGGACCCTCTACAATGAGCAGTTCTTC
V: TRBV27
J: TRBJ2-1
size: NA
D: TRBD1

CDR3: CASSTIQGGGETQYF
DNA: TGCGCCAGCAGCACCATACAGGGTGGAGGAGAGACCCAGTACTTC
V: TRBV5-1
J: TRBJ2-5
size: NA
D: NA